The 30 T cell receptor beta chains presented below share a single source sample, sequenced in a study of T cell clonality in common variable immunodeficiency. Study findings and constraints: Common variable immunodeficiency TCR beta sequences reportedly had fewer deletions and N-nucleotide insertions.

TCRdb's copy holds only in-frame clones and misses some; the assay was immunoSEQ multiplex PCR. The profile covers tens of thousands of clones, none occurring a single time. Their antigens are not known. The sample comprised peripheral blood mononuclear cells. Source of these receptors: a human donor with common variable immunodeficiency.

This clone was seen a handful of times. The CDR3 end falls 3 residues outside the read, so it is completed with the germline J gene. At the DNA level, this CDR3 is encoded by other sequences in the same sample as well. The rearrangement joins TRBV19 to TRBJ1-5; 8 bases are a match to TRBD1. Germline values: CDR1 LNHDA, CDR2 SQIVND (reference sequence). The CDR3 loop spans 14 amino acids. The V segment lost 4 bases and the J segment 6 bases; nucleotides outside the gene matches: 5. The CDR3 sequence: CASSKQGAGQPQHF. CDR3 DNA (partial): TGTGCCAGTAGTAAGCAGGGGGCAGGTCAGCCC.

This clone came up many times. The DNA ends 3 residues before the CDR3 does, and the rest of the CDR3 is filled in from the germline J gene. The chain joins TRBV5-4 to TRBJ1-1, with 7 bases identical to TRBD1. The CDR3 has 14 residues. V gave up 0 bases and J gave up 5 bases; unmatched junction bases: 4. The V gene's germline CDR1 is SGHNT and CDR2 YYREEE (reference sequence). The CDR3 bases that were read are TGTGCCAGCAGCTTGGCCGGCAGGGGGACTGAA. It codes for CASSLAGRGTE. The complete CDR3 reads CASSLAGRGTEAFF.

In this sample, this clone turned up many times. The read stops 3 residues short of the end of the CDR3; the missing end is completed from the germline J gene. This sequence joins TRBV12-3 or TRBV12-4 and TRBJ2-1; 11 nucleotides match TRBD2. V trimming: 7 bases; J trimming: 5 bases; junction bases outside the gene matches: 4. CDR3 size: 14 residues. The covered CDR3 bases are TGTGCCAGCAACCTAGCGGGGGGCCACAATGAG. It translates to CASNLAGGHNE. The full CDR3 protein reads CASNLAGGHNEQFF.

This clone has at least ten counts. The read halts 3 residues ahead of the CDR3 end, with the missing end drawn from the germline J gene. V gene TRBV10-3 combines with J gene TRBJ1-5, with TRBD1 identical over 7 bases. The V and J ends lost 6 bases and 7 bases, in that order; junction bases with no gene match: 15. Germline CDR1 is ENHRY and CDR2 is SYGVKD. The CDR3 sequence is 16 residues long. CDR3 bases read: TGTGCCATCAGCCCCTGGGGGCAGGGGGTGGAGCAGCCC. Translating gives CAISPWGQGVEQP. In full, the CDR3 is CAISPWGQGVEQPQHF.

There are many counts of this clone. The CDR3 end falls 3 residues outside the read, so it is completed with the germline J gene. The V and J genes are TRBV2 and TRBJ1-1; D is possibly TRBD1 (6 bases). V was clipped by 2 bases and J by 2 bases, with 12 bases between them. CDR3 length: 15 residues. Germline values: CDR1 SNHLY, CDR2 FYNNEI. The chain's CDR3 is CASSERGRGNTEAFF. The CDR3 DNA, read in part, is TGTGCCAGCAGTGAACGAGGCAGGGGAAACACTGAA.

This clone was counted between two and nine times. The CDR3 sequence: CASSAGRGAGGYTF. The sequenced part of the CDR3 DNA is TGTGCCAGCAGCGCCGGACGGGGGGCTGGGGGC. This chain uses TRBV7-2 with TRBJ1-2; possibly TRBD1 for D (6 bases). The read terminates 3 residues before the CDR3 end, so the remaining end is supplied by the germline J gene. The CDR3 loop spans 14 amino acids. Germline V lookup: CDR1 SGHTA, CDR2 FQGNSA.

Ten or more counts support this clone. Read coverage stops 3 residues before the CDR3 terminus; the germline J gene supplies the remainder. The chain combines TRBV7-3 with TRBJ2-3; tentative D call: TRBD1 (5 bases). Germline V gene sequence: CDR1 SGHTA, CDR2 FQGTGA. The V and J ends lost 2 bases and 2 bases respectively, with 17 bases between them. The CDR3 totals 17 residues. CDR3 bases read: TGTGCCAGCAGCTTAGAGATATCGGGCAGGGTCACAGATACG. Amino acid sequence: CASSLEISGRVTDT. The entire CDR3 protein reads CASSLEISGRVTDTQYF.

This clone was detected many times. At one boundary the junction diverges from the germline segment, which might be a read error. Read sequence stops 3 residues before the CDR3 end, and the germline J gene provides the missing end. The V call is TRBV7-7, the J call TRBJ2-2, with TRBD1 matching 9 bases. The CDR3 loop spans 18 amino acids. Germline CDR1 SSHAT, CDR2 FNYEAQ (reference sequence). The CDR3 sequence: CASSSTVPGQGWTGELFF. The sequenced CDR3 bases are TGTGCTAGCAGCTCCACCGTCCCGGGACAGGGTTGGACCGGGGAG.

In this sample, this clone turned up many times. The CDR3 goes on 3 residues after the read ends, and that part is filled in from the germline J gene. The V gene is TRBV20-1, the J gene TRBJ2-3, with 12 bases that match TRBD2. This CDR3 is 16 amino acids long. Per germline, CDR1 DFQATT and CDR2 SNEGSKA (reference sequence). V lost 2 bases, J lost 5 bases, and 8 bases stayed unmatched. CDR3 DNA (partial): TGCAGTGCTAGACTAGCGGGGGGGCCCTACGGAGATACG. It yields the protein CSARLAGGPYGDT. The CDR3 in its entirety is CSARLAGGPYGDTQYF.

This clone has more than one count but fewer than ten. Incomplete CDR3 DNA: TGTGCCAGCAGCCTCGACAGGGGAAACACC. Amino acids: CASSLDRGNT. The full CDR3 protein is CASSLDRGNTIYF. The chain joins TRBV7-2 to TRBJ1-3; possible D gene TRBD1, 6 bases. The read ends 3 residues early relative to the CDR3; the germline J gene fills the gap. CDR3 length: 13 amino acids. Germline V gene data show CDR1 as SGHTA and CDR2 as FQGNSA. V gave up 5 bases and J gave up 4 bases, with 9 bases separating them.

This clone was picked up many times. Read sequence stops 3 residues before the CDR3 end, and the germline J gene provides the missing end. This sequence joins TRBV10-3 and TRBJ1-2, with 7 bases that match TRBD1. Germline-derived CDR1 and CDR2 are ENHRY and SYGVKD. V dropped 4 bases and J dropped 6; count of bases not matched to a gene: 2. This CDR3 spans 12 amino acids. This chain's CDR3 is CAISGDRHGYTF. Incomplete CDR3 DNA: TGTGCCATCAGTGGGGACAGACATGGC.

The table lists this clone with many counts. The missing CDR3 end, 3 residues past where the read stops, is filled in from the germline J gene. V usage is TRBV2 and J usage is TRBJ1-1; D not resolved. Germline CDR1 SNHLY, CDR2 FYNNEI. This CDR3 is 13 amino acids long. V lost 6 bases, J lost 7 bases, and 15 bases lay in between. CDR3: CASSPTRAHEAFF. The sequenced part of the CDR3 DNA is TGTGCCAGCAGCCCCACGAGGGCACATGAA.

This clone was picked up many times. The read finishes 3 residues shy of the CDR3 end, and the germline J gene is used to complete it. The chain is built from TRBV5-6 and TRBJ2-5; a possible D gene is TRBD1 (6 bases). With 6 bases removed from V and 2 bases from J, the gap between germline ends came to 17 bases. This CDR3 has 15 residues. CDR1 and CDR2 (germline): SGHDT, YYEEEE. The CDR3 here is CASIYQQGPQETQYF. Partial CDR3 DNA: TGTGCCAGCATCTACCAGCAGGGGCCACAAGAGACC.

This clone came up many times. The read halts 3 residues ahead of the CDR3 end, with the missing end drawn from the germline J gene. The genes are TRBV4-2 and TRBJ2-7, with TRBD2 matching 11 bases. With V trimmed by 4 bases and J by 0 bases, 17 bases remained unmatched. Germline-derived CDR1 and CDR2 are LGHNA and YNFKEQ. This CDR3 spans 20 amino acids. The CDR3 is CASSPMILAGGPLVSYEQYF. The DNA read from the CDR3 is TGTGCCAGCAGCCCTATGATCCTAGCGGGGGGCCCACTAGTCTCCTACGAG.

Ten or more counts support this clone. CDR3 in amino acids: CASSASGHPNEKLFF. The sequenced part of the CDR3 DNA is TGTGCCAGCAGCGCATCAGGGCACCCGAATGAAAAA. The chain carries TRBV11-2 and TRBJ1-4, with D possibly being TRBD1 (5 bases). The read gets to within 3 residues of the CDR3 end, and the germline J gene fills in the rest. CDR3 length equals 15 residues. V lost 5 bases and J lost 5, with 15 bases in between. Germline V lookup: CDR1 SGHAT, CDR2 FQNNGV.

At least ten counts were recorded for this clone. Read coverage stops 3 residues before the CDR3 terminus; the germline J gene supplies the remainder. The V gene is TRBV7-9, the J gene TRBJ2-7, with D possibly matching TRBD1 (6 bases). The V end was cut by 1 base, the J end by 1 base, with 11 bases between. Germline V gene lookup returns CDR1 SEHNR and CDR2 FQNEAQ (reference sequence). The CDR3 is 15 amino acids. The sequenced part of the CDR3 DNA is TGTGCCAGCAGCTTAGGAGTCAGGGGATCCTACGAG. Its translation: CASSLGVRGSYE. The entire CDR3 protein is CASSLGVRGSYEQYF.

This clone was seen many times. The read is 3 residues too short to cover the CDR3 end, so that end is filled in from the germline J gene. This chain connects TRBV7-2 to TRBJ1-4; D is undetermined. The V gene lost 4 bases and the J gene lost 5 bases, with 5 bases spanning the gap. The CDR3 loop spans 12 amino acids. Germline CDR1 reads SGHTA; CDR2 reads FQGNSA. The CDR3 protein is CASSYPNEKLFF. The DNA read from the CDR3 is TGTGCCAGCAGCTATCCAAATGAAAAA.

The table lists this clone with many counts. The read terminates 3 residues before the CDR3 end, so the remaining end is supplied by the germline J gene. V and J are TRBV30 and TRBJ1-5, with 7 bases that match TRBD1. Germline V gene sequence: CDR1 GTSNPN, CDR2 SVGIG (reference sequence). J gave up 5 bases and V 1 base, and 14 bases lay outside the gene matches. CDR3 length: 17 residues. CDR3 sequence: CAWSAIHYRDSDQPQHF. The covered CDR3 bases are TGTGCCTGGAGTGCCATCCACTACCGGGACAGTGATCAGCCC. The full variable domain, with the rest looked up from reference TRBV30 and TRBJ1-5, is SQTIHQWPATLVQPVGSPLSLECTVEGTSNPNLYWYRQAAGRGLQLLFYSVGIGQISSEVPQNLSASRPQDRQFILSSKKLLLSDSGFYLCAWSAIHYRDSDQPQHFGDGTRLSIL.

The sample holds many counts of this clone. The DNA ends 3 residues before the CDR3 does, and the rest of the CDR3 is filled in from the germline J gene. V gene TRBV6-2 or TRBV6-3 combines with J gene TRBJ1-2; D gene uncertain. Germline V gene sequence: CDR1 MNHEY, CDR2 SVGEGT. V was shortened by 6 bases and J by 4 bases, with 12 bases between the two germline ends. This CDR3 spans 13 amino acids. The CDR3 bases that were read are TGTGCCAGCAGAGGAAACGGGGTCTATGGC. It is translated as CASRGNGVYG. The whole CDR3 protein reads CASRGNGVYGYTF.

This clone was detected many times. The read terminates 3 residues before the CDR3 end, so the remaining end is supplied by the germline J gene. The genes are TRBV2 and TRBJ1-1; maybe TRBD1 (5 bases). The germline CDR1 and CDR2 sequences are SNHLY and FYNNEI. CDR3 length equals 11 residues. CDR3 DNA (partial): TGTGCCAGCAGTGAGGGGCTAAGG. Its translation is CASSEGLR. The complete CDR3 sequence is CASSEGLRAFF.

This clone showed up just a few times. From the germline J gene comes the end of the CDR3, since the read stops 3 residues before it. V and J are TRBV5-8 and TRBJ2-5; D is perhaps TRBD1 (5 bases). V lost 0 bases to trimming and J lost 5 bases, with 14 bases between them. Germline CDR1 SGHTS, CDR2 YDEGEE. The CDR3 runs to 15 residues. The DNA read from the CDR3 is TGTGCCAGCAGCTTGGCCCTGGGGCTCGGGGAGACC. It codes for CASSLALGLGET. The entire CDR3 protein reads CASSLALGLGETQYF.

This clone came up many times. The sequenced fragment ends 3 residues before the CDR3 boundary, so the rest is inferred from the germline J gene. This chain connects TRBV20-1 to TRBJ1-5; 7 bases fit TRBD1. The CDR3 is made up of 15 amino acids. Germline values: CDR1 DFQATT, CDR2 SNEGSKA (reference sequence). V shed 3 bases and J 7 bases; nucleotides not matched to a gene: 12. The covered CDR3 bases are TGCAGTGCTAGGAAAGGAGGGGGCGAGCTGCAGCCC. It is translated as CSARKGGGELQP. The whole CDR3 is CSARKGGGELQPQHF.

This clone has ten or more counts. The CDR3 end lies 3 residues beyond the end of the read and is filled in from the germline J gene. The genes are TRBV2 and TRBJ2-7; tentatively, D is TRBD1 (6 bases). This CDR3 spans 13 amino acids. Germline CDR1 and CDR2: SNHLY and FYNNEI. V gave up 6 bases and J gave up 4 bases, with 13 bases separating them. CDR3 bases read: TGTGCCAGCAGCCCCGACAGGACTTACGAG. Translating it yields CASSPDRTYE. The entire CDR3 protein is CASSPDRTYEQYF.

This clone occurred many times. At one end the junction does not follow the germline gene, possibly because of a read error. From the germline J gene comes the end of the CDR3, since the read stops 3 residues before it. The rearrangement links TRBV6-1 to TRBJ2-3; D ambiguous. The CDR3 runs 12 residues. Germline V lookup: CDR1 MNHNS, CDR2 SASEGT. The DNA read from the CDR3 is TGTGCCAGCAGGGAAGGTCGAGATACG. It specifies CASREGRDT. Given in full, the CDR3 is CASREGRDTQYF.

This clone occurred many times. Sequencing ends 3 residues short of the CDR3 end; the germline J gene provides the rest. V and J are TRBV6-2 or TRBV6-3 and TRBJ1-2; D is undetermined. Germline values: CDR1 MNHEY, CDR2 SVGEGT. The CDR3 runs 11 residues. Between the trimmed V and J ends, which lost 6 bases and 2 bases, there was a span of 4 bases. CDR3 sequence reads: CASSRNYGYTF. Partial CDR3 DNA: TGTGCCAGCAGCCGGAACTATGGC.

This clone was detected many times. With the read ending 3 residues before the CDR3 end, the germline J gene is used to fill in that end. J is TRBJ2-1 and V is TRBV28, with 12 nucleotides matching TRBD2. Germline values: CDR1 MDHEN, CDR2 SYDVKM. Trimming cost V 3 bases and J 4 bases; bases outside gene matches: 10. This CDR3 spans 18 amino acids. The CDR3: CASSFTDPLAGGYNEQFF. CDR3 bases read: TGTGCCAGCAGTTTTACAGACCCACTAGCGGGGGGTTACAATGAG.

This clone was recorded at least ten times. The read ends 3 residues before the CDR3 terminus; that terminus is restored from the germline J gene. This chain links TRBV7-3 with TRBJ2-3; 7 positions match TRBD1. Losses at the gene ends were 2 bases for V and 6 bases for J; bases not matched to a gene: 2. This CDR3 comprises 13 residues. The germline gives CDR1 SGHTA, CDR2 FQGTGA. The sequenced CDR3 bases are TGTGCCAGCAGCTTAGCCAGGGGGGATACG. It codes for CASSLARGDT. Given in full, the CDR3 is CASSLARGDTQYF.

This clone was observed many times. From the germline J gene comes the end of the CDR3, since the read stops 3 residues before it. The V and J genes are TRBV19 and TRBJ2-1; no clear D. From germline, CDR1 is LNHDA and CDR2 SQIVND (reference sequence). The CDR3 extends over 13 amino acids. Trimming removed 1 base at V and 5 bases at J, with 6 bases between. The CDR3 region is CASSIVSDNEQFF. Incomplete CDR3 DNA: TGTGCCAGTAGTATAGTGTCGGACAATGAG.

This clone has at least ten counts. The read stops 3 residues short of the end of the CDR3; the missing end is completed from the germline J gene. This sequence joins TRBV20-1 and TRBJ1-4, with 8 bases matching TRBD1. CDR3 length: 13 residues. J lost 7 bases, V lost 6 bases, and 7 bases had no gene match. Germline V lookup: CDR1 DFQATT, CDR2 SNEGSKA (reference sequence). CDR3: CSAAKTGAEKLFF. The DNA read from the CDR3 is TGCAGTGCAGCAAAGACAGGGGCTGAAAAA.

On this clone: Coverage ceases 3 residues before the CDR3 finishes, and the germline J gene fills in the end. V and J are TRBV5-1 and TRBJ2-5; a weak D match, TRBD2 (7 bases). The CDR3 extends over 16 amino acids. From germline, CDR1 is SGHRS and CDR2 YFSETQ. Trimming removed 2 bases at V and 4 bases at J, with 18 bases between. The covered CDR3 bases are TGCGCCAGCAGCTTTTCCCGGCGGGGGCCGGGAGAGACC. Translating gives CASSFSRRGPGET. The complete CDR3 sequence is CASSFSRRGPGETQYF.